The clone carrying this T cell receptor beta chain was counted ten times or more. This CDR3 has 15 amino acids. V trimming: 4 bases; J trimming: 9 bases; junction bases outside the gene matches: 13. Looked up from germline, CDR1 is SGDLS and CDR2 is YYNGEE. TCRbeta library preparation incorporated unique molecular identifiers. TCRdb re-called the PCR reads with MiXCR, one entry per CDR3 protein. The sample gives 70,000 to 100,000 distinct CDR3 sequences, 12% of which show up once; about 15% is in the top ten. These data are taken from a study of T-cell reconstitution after alpha-beta-depleted transplantation in children.

The chain uses TRBV9 and TRBJ2-1; 7 bases are a match to TRBD2. The sequencing here drew on PBMCs from the stem cell graft donor, taken from the stem cell graft. This receptor was identified in a human donor who donated a stem cell graft to a child with inherited bone marrow failure. The chain's CDR3 is CASSPMGSGGSEQFF. CDR3 DNA: TGTGCCAGCAGCCCAATGGGTTCGGGGGGAAGTGAGCAGTTCTTC. Combining the CDR3 with reference TRBV9 and TRBJ2-1 gives the whole variable domain DSGVTQTPKHLITATGQRVTLRCSPRSGDLSVYWYQQSLDQGLQFLIQYYNGEERAKGNILERFSAQQFPDLHSELNLSSLELGDSALYFCASSPMGSGGSEQFFGPGTRLTVL.